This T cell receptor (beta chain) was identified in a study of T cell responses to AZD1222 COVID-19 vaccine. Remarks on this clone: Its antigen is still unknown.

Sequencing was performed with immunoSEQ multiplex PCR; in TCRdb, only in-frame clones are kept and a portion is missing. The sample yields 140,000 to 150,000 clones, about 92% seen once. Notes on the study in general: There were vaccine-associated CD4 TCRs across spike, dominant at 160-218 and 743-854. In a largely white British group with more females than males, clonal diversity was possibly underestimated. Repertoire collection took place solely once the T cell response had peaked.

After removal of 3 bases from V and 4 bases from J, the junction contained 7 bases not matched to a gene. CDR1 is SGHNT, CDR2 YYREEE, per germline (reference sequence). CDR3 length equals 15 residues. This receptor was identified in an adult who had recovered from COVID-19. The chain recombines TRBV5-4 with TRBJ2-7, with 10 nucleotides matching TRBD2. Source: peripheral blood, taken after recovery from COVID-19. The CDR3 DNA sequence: TGTGCCAGCAGCTCCCTAGCGGGAGCAGGGTACGAGCAGTACTTC. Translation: CASSSLAGAGYEQYF.